The 6 T cell receptor beta chains reported below all come from one sample, sequenced in a study of control samples from healthy donors and cancer patients. The data were produced by immunoSEQ multiplex PCR, yet TCRdb's version contains in-frame clones alone and is incomplete. The sample has about 67,000 clones, around 87% seen once. The sequenced material came from PBMCs. These receptors were taken from a woman between 50 and 59 years old with head and neck cancer.

The J gene is TRBJ1-6, the V gene TRBV5-1; D may be TRBD1 (6 bases). The germline gives CDR1 SGHRS, CDR2 YFSETQ. The CDR3 contains 17 residues. The V end was cut by 5 bases, the J end by 1 base, with 16 bases between. In DNA form, the CDR3 reads TGCGCCAGCAGACCGGACAGACTCGGGTCCTATAATTCACCCCTCCACTTT. Protein sequence: CASRPDRLGSYNSPLHF.

The chain is built from TRBV14 and TRBJ2-3, with 8 bases that match TRBD2. The CDR3 has 14 amino acids. J gave up 12 bases and V 1 base, and 9 bases lay outside the gene matches. Germline values: CDR1 SGHDN, CDR2 FVKESK. The CDR3 reads CASSQVFGLAGQYF. CDR3 nucleotide sequence: TGTGCCAGCAGCCAAGTATTCGGGCTAGCGGGTCAGTATTTT.

The rearrangement joins TRBV5-6 to TRBJ1-6; TRBD1 matches 7 bases. This CDR3 contains 14 residues. Germline loops: CDR1 SGHDT, CDR2 YYEEEE. V lost 5 bases and J lost 10; bases outside the gene matches: 9. The CDR3 DNA sequence: TGTGCCAGCAGGCTGGAGGCAGGGGGATCACCCCTCCACTTT. As protein: CASRLEAGGSPLHF.

The rearrangement uses TRBV2 and TRBJ2-7, with 8 bases aligning to TRBD1. Trimming took 7 bases from V and 2 from J; bases not matched to a gene: 10. CDR1 is SNHLY and CDR2 is FYNNEI in the germline V gene. The CDR3 length is 15 residues. The CDR3 DNA follows: TGTGCCAGCACCCTATCGGGGACAGGCCCCTACGAGCAGTACTTC. Its protein product is CASTLSGTGPYEQYF.

The CDR3 sequence: CASSQGGRRDTGELFF. CDR3 coding DNA: TGCGCCAGCAGCCAAGGGGGCCGAAGAGACACCGGGGAGCTGTTTTTT. The chain employs TRBV4-3 and TRBJ2-2; D is perhaps TRBD1 (5 bases). Germline-derived CDR1 and CDR2 are LGHNA and YSLEER. Trimming removed 1 base from V and 3 bases from J, with 12 bases in between. The CDR3 loop spans 16 amino acids.

J is TRBJ2-7 and V is TRBV6-4, with D perhaps TRBD2 (5 bases). Per germline, CDR1 MRHNA and CDR2 SNTAGT. This CDR3 has 14 residues. Deletions cut 6 bases from V and 3 bases from J, with 15 bases between. CDR3 amino acids: CASSHRDSIYEQYF. CDR3 nucleotide sequence: TGTGCCAGCAGCCACCGGGATTCCATCTACGAGCAGTACTTC.